The rows below give T cell receptor beta chains drawn from one sample of a study of cytomegalovirus exposure and HLA in healthy donors. Sequencing was performed with immunoSEQ multiplex PCR; in TCRdb, only in-frame clones are kept and a portion is missing. In the table there are some 110,000 clones, 9.5% to 13% of which are singletons. Sequencing input: PBMCs. Every receptor here comes from a man aged 35 to 55 in good health and CMV-seropositive. Both conserved end residues are part of each CDR3. The D gene is left open where the match is weak. Not every row has a clone size; where given, it reads once, few, many or a size class.

TRBJ2-2 TRBV2 - - TGTGCCAGCAGTCTGACTAGACCGAACACCGGGGAGCTGTTTTTT CASSLTRPNTGELFF
TRBJ1-2 TRBV6-1 few - TGTGCCAGCAGCCAAACAGGGAAGTCGTACTATGGCTACACCTTC CASSQTGKSYYGYTF
TRBJ1-5 TRBV16 - - TGTGCCAGCAGCCAATTTACAGGGCCTCAGCCCCAGCATTTT CASSQFTGPQPQHF
TRBJ2-7 TRBV9 - TRBD2 TGTGCCAGCAGCCCGAGACTAGCGGGAACCTACGAGCAGTACTTC CASSPRLAGTYEQYF
TRBJ2-1 TRBV4-3 few TRBD2 TGCGCCAGCAGCCAAGCTAGCGGCAATGAGCAGTTCTTC CASSQASGNEQFF
TRBJ2-1 TRBV29-1 - - TGCAGCGTCGCGGTTGACAGTCAAAGGCAGTTCTTC CSVAVDSQRQFF
TRBJ1-3 TRBV7-7 few - TGCGCTAGCAGCTTAGTAACCGAGGGATCTGGAAACACCATATATTTT CASSLVTEGSGNTIYF
TRBJ2-7 TRBV4-1 - - TGCGCCAGCAGCCCAGTCATAGGCAGGGTGGGAGAGCAGTACTTC CASSPVIGRVGEQYF
TRBJ2-1 TRBV28 - TRBD1 TGTGCCAGCAGGTCCGGACAGGGATCCTACAATGAGCAGTTCTTC CASRSGQGSYNEQFF
TRBJ2-7 TRBV11-2 few TRBD1 TGTGCCAGCAGCGGCGACAGGGGGAGTTCCTACGAGCAGTACTTC CASSGDRGSSYEQYF
TRBJ2-5 TRBV7-8 - TRBD1 TGTGCCAGCAGCTTAGGCCCAGGGGGCCAAGAGACCCAGTACTTC CASSLGPGGQETQYF
TRBJ1-5 TRBV11-3 - TRBD1 TGTGCCAGCAGCGAAGGACAGGGACCACAGCCCCAGCATTTT CASSEGQGPQPQHF
TRBJ2-7 TRBV5-1 few - TGCGCCAGCAGCTTGGGCCAGCACTACGAGCAGTACTTC CASSLGQHYEQYF
TRBJ2-7 TRBV27 few TRBD2 TGTGCCAGCAGCTTTAGTGGGAGGGCCGACGAGCAGTACTTC CASSFSGRADEQYF
TRBJ1-2 TRBV2 - - TGTGCCAGCCTTTTGGACAGCCCCTATGGCTACACCTTC CASLLDSPYGYTF
TRBJ2-3 TRBV27 few TRBD2 TGTGCCAGCAGTCTTCGCCCGAGGACTAGCGGTTACACAGATACGCAGTATTTT CASSLRPRTSGYTDTQYF
TRBJ1-2 TRBV18 - TRBD1 TGTGCCAGCTCACCGACAGGGAACTATGGCTACACCTTC CASSPTGNYGYTF
TRBJ2-2 TRBV9 - - TGTGCCAGCAGCGTAGAGCCGGGAGAGAACACCGGGGAGCTGTTTTTT CASSVEPGENTGELFF
TRBJ2-2 TRBV7-2 few - TGTGCCAGCAGCCCCCGGAGTTATTCCGGGGAGCTGTTTTTT CASSPRSYSGELFF
TRBJ2-3 TRBV11-2 few - TGTGCCAGCAGTCCACCGGGGACAGATACGCAGTATTTT CASSPPGTDTQYF
TRBJ1-4 TRBV5-1 - TRBD1 TGCGCCAGCAGCTTGGACGGACAGGGACGGGCTAATGAAAAACTGTTTTTT CASSLDGQGRANEKLFF
TRBJ1-5 TRBV4-1 few - TGCGCCAGCAGCCACGGTGGGGGGAATCAGCCCCAGCATTTT CASSHGGGNQPQHF
TRBJ2-7 TRBV11-2 - - TGTGCCAGCAGCTTTCCCACAAGTACGTACGAGCAGTACTTC CASSFPTSTYEQYF
TRBJ2-7 TRBV29-1 few - TGCAGCGTTGTGCGGGGCGGGACGGTCTACGAGCAGTACTTC CSVVRGGTVYEQYF
TRBJ2-1 TRBV5-1 many - TGCGCCAGCAGCCCAGGGACTCACAATGAGCAGTTCTTC CASSPGTHNEQFF
TRBJ1-1 TRBV9 few - TGTGCCAGCAGCCCCCAGCCCACCCGGGGCACTGAAGCTTTCTTT CASSPQPTRGTEAFF
TRBJ2-1 TRBV19 few - TGTGCCAGTAGTATAGGGGGCCTTCGGGAGCAGTTCTTC CASSIGGLREQFF
TRBJ2-5 TRBV5-1 few TRBD2 TGCGCCAGCGGGACTAGCGGGAATTACCAAGAGACCCAGTACTTC CASGTSGNYQETQYF
TRBJ1-4 TRBV5-1 - TRBD1 TGCGCCAGCAGCTCGGGACAGCCTGGGGAAAAACTGTTTTTT CASSSGQPGEKLFF
TRBJ2-3 TRBV2 once - TGTGCCGGCTCGACAGATCTCACAGATGCGCAGTATTTT CAGSTDLTDAQYF
TRBJ2-7 TRBV2 - TRBD1 TGTGCCAGTAGGGGGGGACAGGGGACAGACGAGCAGTACTTC CASRGGQGTDEQYF
TRBJ2-2 TRBV4-3 - - TGCGCCAGCAGCCAACTTCAGGGAACGGTCACCGGGGAGCTGTTTTTT CASSQLQGTVTGELFF
TRBJ1-1 TRBV6-5 few - TGTGCCAGCAGTTACAGGGGAGGGTTCGCTGAAGCTTTCTTT CASSYRGGFAEAFF
TRBJ2-2 TRBV19 - TRBD1 TGTGCCAGTAGGAAGGGACAGGGGACGTCGGGGGAGCTGTTTTTT CASRKGQGTSGELFF
TRBJ2-1 TRBV7-9 - TRBD2 TGTGCCAGCAGCGTGACTAGCGGGAGAGTCTCCTACAATGAGCAGTTCTTC CASSVTSGRVSYNEQFF
TRBJ1-1 TRBV14 - - TGTGCCAGCAGTCTAGCGGGGAGAACTGAAGCTTTCTTT CASSLAGRTEAFF